This TCR beta chain emerged from a study of T-cell memory formation after mild COVID-19. Overall study results and limits: CD4/CD8 balance characterized clones contracting day 15 to 85, and CD4+ skew characterized later expanders. The authors did not confirm SARS-CoV-2 specificity of second-wave clones peaking day 37. Some clones that responded turned up in pre-infection memory, which suggests that cross-reactive memory joined in.

Germline V CDR1 and CDR2: PRHDT, FYEKMQ (reference sequence). This CDR3 comprises 14 residues. Trimming cost V 1 base and J 6 bases, with 12 bases left between them. Notes on this clonotype: What it binds is not known.

TCRdb processed the 5' RACE reads anew with MiXCR; each CDR3 protein has one entry. The sample includes 250,000 to 350,000 distinct CDR3 sequences, around 15% of them seen just once. The TCR originated in a man in his late teens or twenties who had mild COVID-19 (a few samples of this study predate the infection). Cell type and time point are not known. Material: PBMCs or a T cell subset sorted from them (not recorded which). The chain combines TRBV13 with TRBJ1-2; D unresolved. The chain's CDR3 is CASSLVRGGHGYTF. The CDR3 DNA is TGTGCCAGCAGCTTAGTTCGGGGAGGTCATGGCTACACCTTC. Full variable domain (missing parts from reference TRBV13 and TRBJ1-2): AAGVIQSPRHLIKEKRETATLKCYPIPRHDTVYWYQQGPGQDPQFLISFYEKMQSDKGSIPDRFSAQQFSDYHSELNMSSLELGDSALYFCASSLVRGGHGYTFGSGTRLTVV.